One sample yielded the 12 T cell receptor beta chains listed below, sequenced in a study of blood T cell repertoires in COVID-19. Sequenced by immunoSEQ multiplex PCR; TCRdb stores in-frame clones only, minus some. Here the sample spans 150,000 to 200,000 clones, 85% being singletons. Sequencing was done on a sample of peripheral blood. These receptors were collected from a man aged 55-75 years with COVID-19, enrolled during active disease.

V is TRBV5-1 and J is TRBJ2-5, with D possibly matching TRBD1 (5 bases). CDR3 length: 14 amino acids. The germline V and J ends were trimmed by 0 bases and 2 bases, with 8 bases remaining between them. Germline CDR1 reads SGHRS; CDR2 reads YFSETQ. CDR3 sequence reads: CASSLGQKQETQYF. CDR3 bases: TGCGCCAGCAGCTTGGGACAGAAGCAAGAGACCCAGTACTTC.

Concerning this clone: Other DNA variants within this sample encode the same CDR3. The chain uses TRBV5-4 and TRBJ2-7; the D gene is possibly TRBD2 (5 bases). Trimming cost V 2 bases and J 0 bases, with 6 bases left between them. This CDR3 comprises 13 residues. CDR1 and CDR2 from the germline V gene are SGHNT and YYREEE (reference sequence). The CDR3 coding sequence is TGTGCCAGCAGCTTAGGGAGCTCCTACGAGCAGTACTTC. Amino acid sequence: CASSLGSSYEQYF.

The chain carries TRBV6-6 and TRBJ1-5; 7 bases fit TRBD1. The junction had 12 bases not matched to a gene; V was cut back by 10 bases and J by 6 bases. This CDR3 comprises 14 residues. Germline values: CDR1 MNHNY, CDR2 SVGAGI (reference sequence). The CDR3 loop reads CATSTGQASQPQHF. For the CDR3, the DNA is TGTGCCACCTCAACCGGACAGGCGAGTCAGCCCCAGCATTTT.

This clone was seen a handful of times. The chain carries TRBV5-1 and TRBJ2-5; no firm D call. The CDR3 covers 13 residues. Germline CDR1 and CDR2: SGHRS and YFSETQ. The V end was cut by 4 bases, the J end by 0 bases, with 7 bases between. CDR3 coding DNA: TGCGCCAGCAGCGGAAGCGACCAAGAGACCCAGTACTTC. Protein product: CASSGSDQETQYF.

The genes are TRBV28 and TRBJ1-1, with 8 bases that match TRBD1. Germline loops: CDR1 MDHEN, CDR2 SYDVKM. The CDR3 contains 14 residues. The trim removed 1 base at V and 5 bases at J, leaving 3 bases unmatched. DNA for the CDR3: TGTGCCAGCAGTTTATCAGGGGGCAATACTGAAGCTTTCTTT. Translation gives CASSLSGGNTEAFF.

This clone was seen once. The CDR3 loop is CAIRTGSGTGELFF. The CDR3 DNA reads as TGTGCCATCAGGACAGGGTCCGGCACCGGGGAGCTGTTTTTT. The chain employs TRBV10-3 and TRBJ2-2, with 7 bases that match TRBD1. This CDR3 region has 14 residues. Germline loops: CDR1 ENHRY, CDR2 SYGVKD. Trimming took 6 bases from V and 4 from J; bases not matched to a gene: 5.

This clone was seen only a few times. V is TRBV27 and J is TRBJ2-7; 7 bases are shared with TRBD2. The V segment lost 4 bases and the J segment 4 bases; nucleotides outside the gene matches: 1. The CDR3 length is 12 residues. Germline-derived CDR1 and CDR2 are MNHEY and SMNVEV (reference sequence). CDR3 residues: CASSSAGYEQYF. CDR3 sequence (DNA): TGTGCCAGCAGTTCAGCGGGGTACGAGCAGTACTTC.

The rearrangement uses TRBV3-1 (or the pseudogene TRBV3-2) and TRBJ2-5; D remains ambiguous. The CDR3 sequence is 15 residues long. Between the trimmed V and J ends, which lost 0 bases and 7 bases, there was a span of 15 bases. Germline V gene data show CDR1 as LGHDT and CDR2 as YNNKEL (reference sequence). CDR3 sequence: CASSQESRLTGTQYF. The CDR3 DNA reads as TGTGCCAGCAGCCAAGAGTCAAGACTGACCGGGACCCAGTACTTC.

The genes are TRBV12-5 and TRBJ2-2; 7 bases are a match to TRBD1. Trimming cost V 5 bases and J 5 bases; bases outside gene matches: 11. The germline V gene has CDR1 LGHNT and CDR2 FRNRAP. This CDR3 spans 16 amino acids. The CDR3 sequence: CASGPGDSIRTGELFF. CDR3 DNA: TGTGCTAGTGGTCCAGGGGACAGCATTAGGACCGGGGAGCTGTTTTTT.

This clone was observed a handful of times. The chain uses TRBV19 and TRBJ1-5; D perhaps matches TRBD1 (5 bases). Germline V gives CDR1 LNHDA, CDR2 SQIVND (reference sequence). CDR3 length equals 15 residues. The V end was cut by 3 bases, the J end by 3 bases, with 12 bases between. This CDR3 is CASSIRQQDNQPQHF. The DNA of the CDR3 is TGTGCCAGTAGTATCAGGCAACAGGACAATCAGCCCCAGCATTTT.

The chain recombines TRBV28 with TRBJ1-2; D not certain. Between the trimmed V and J ends, which lost 3 bases and 4 bases, there was a span of 12 bases. Germline V gives CDR1 MDHEN, CDR2 SYDVKM. The CDR3 has 14 residues. CDR3 DNA sequence: TGTGCCAGCAGTTTTGACGGATCGGGCTATGGCTACACCTTC. Translating gives CASSFDGSGYGYTF.

This chain uses TRBV27 with TRBJ1-2, with 7 bases matching TRBD1. V shed 8 bases, J shed 7 bases, and the junction held 25 bases outside the gene matches. Germline CDR1 reads MNHEY; CDR2 reads SMNVEV (reference sequence). The CDR3 runs to 18 residues. DNA of the CDR3: TGTGCCAGCTCCCGCCGTCGGGACAGAGCAATGGGTCCGTTTGGCTACACCTTC. Encoded protein: CASSRRRDRAMGPFGYTF.